This T cell receptor (beta chain) was identified during a study of T cell clonality in common variable immunodeficiency. This clone was recorded many times. Antigen unknown. The read terminates 3 residues ahead of where the CDR3 ends, so the germline J gene completes it. Overall study results and limits: Patient heterogeneity in the CVID cohort limited correlations between repertoire features and clinical complications. In common variable immunodeficiency, TCR beta chains reportedly carried fewer deletions and N-nucleotide insertions. Compared with healthy controls, CVID subjects showed increased TCRbeta clonality, mostly in about a third.

The protocol was immunoSEQ multiplex PCR, while the TCRdb copy is restricted to in-frame clones and leaves out a portion. The profile covers about 66,000 clones, none occurring a single time. Caucasian heritage predominated among both patients and controls. The CDR3 has 14 residues. CDR1 is MNHNS and CDR2 is SASEGT in the germline V gene. Unmatched junction bases numbered 2, after V lost 1 base and J lost 3 bases. The sequenced material came from peripheral blood mononuclear cells. This chain joins TRBV6-1 and TRBJ2-7; TRBD2 agrees at 8 bases. This receptor was identified in a person aged 18 to 75 in good health. The sequenced part of the CDR3 DNA is TGTGCCAGCAGTGAAGTAGGGACTAGCTACGAG. It codes for CASSEVGTSYE. The entire CDR3 protein is CASSEVGTSYEQYF.